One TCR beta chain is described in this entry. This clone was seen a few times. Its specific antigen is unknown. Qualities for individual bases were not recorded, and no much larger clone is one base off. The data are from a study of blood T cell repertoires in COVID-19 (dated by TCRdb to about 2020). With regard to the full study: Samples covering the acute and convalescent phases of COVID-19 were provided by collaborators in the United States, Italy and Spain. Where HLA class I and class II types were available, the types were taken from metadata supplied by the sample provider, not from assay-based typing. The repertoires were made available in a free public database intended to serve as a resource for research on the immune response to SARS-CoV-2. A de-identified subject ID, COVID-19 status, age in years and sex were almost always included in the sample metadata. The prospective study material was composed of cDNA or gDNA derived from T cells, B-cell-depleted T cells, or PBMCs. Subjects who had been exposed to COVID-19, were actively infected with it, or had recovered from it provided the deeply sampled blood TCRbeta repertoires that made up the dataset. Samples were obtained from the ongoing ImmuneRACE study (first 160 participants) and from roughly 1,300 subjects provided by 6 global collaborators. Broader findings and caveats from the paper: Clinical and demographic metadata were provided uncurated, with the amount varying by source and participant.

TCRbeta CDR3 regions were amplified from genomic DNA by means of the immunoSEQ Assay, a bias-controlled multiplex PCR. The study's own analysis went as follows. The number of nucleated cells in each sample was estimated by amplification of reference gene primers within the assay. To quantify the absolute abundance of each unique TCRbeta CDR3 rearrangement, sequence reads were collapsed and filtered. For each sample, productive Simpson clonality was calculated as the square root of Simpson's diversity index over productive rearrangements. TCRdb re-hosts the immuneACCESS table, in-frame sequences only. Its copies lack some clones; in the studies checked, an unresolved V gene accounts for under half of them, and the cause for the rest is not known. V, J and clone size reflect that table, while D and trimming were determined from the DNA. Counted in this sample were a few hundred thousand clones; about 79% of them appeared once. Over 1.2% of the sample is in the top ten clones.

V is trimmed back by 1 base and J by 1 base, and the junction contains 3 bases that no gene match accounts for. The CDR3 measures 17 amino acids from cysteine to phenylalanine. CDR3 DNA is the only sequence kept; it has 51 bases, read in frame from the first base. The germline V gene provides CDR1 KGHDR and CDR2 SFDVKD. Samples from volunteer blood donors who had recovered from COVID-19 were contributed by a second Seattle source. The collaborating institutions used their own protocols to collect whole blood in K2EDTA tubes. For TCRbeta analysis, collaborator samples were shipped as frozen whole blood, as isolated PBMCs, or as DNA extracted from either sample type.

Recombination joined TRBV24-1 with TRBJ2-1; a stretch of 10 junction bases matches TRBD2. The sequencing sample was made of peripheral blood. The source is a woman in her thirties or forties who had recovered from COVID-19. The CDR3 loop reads CATSDFSGGQSYNEQFF. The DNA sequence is TGTGCCACCAGTGATTTTAGCGGGGGGCAATCCTACAATGAGCAGTTCTTC.